The T cell receptor (beta chain) under discussion was sequenced for a study of shared clonotypes between healthy human individuals. Study findings and constraints: Roughly 5% of naive CD4 clonotypes were shared across four donors. An anticipated effect of sequencing depth on clonotype sharing among donors was recognized.

About this clone: Its cognate antigen is unknown.

Division of CD4+ cells produced a CD45RA+ naive subset and a CD45RA-negative memory subset. Execution of the assay was at deep level. TCRdb keeps only in-frame clones here, not all; method: immunoSEQ multiplex PCR. The sample contains millions of clones, about 95% of which appear only once. Germline assignment: CDR1 SGHTA and CDR2 FQGTGA. The CDR3 is 12 residues long. Trimming stripped 5 bases from V and 7 bases from J, with 8 bases between. The receptor's source is a man aged 18 to 30 in good health. Material: naive CD4+ T cells sorted from blood. Subset specified: CD45RA+ positively selected. J is TRBJ2-2 and V is TRBV7-3; D remains ambiguous. The CDR3 nucleotides read TGTGCCAGCAGCCCCGGCGTCGGGGAGCTGTTTTTT. It specifies CASSPGVGELFF.